This note documents a single TCR beta chain sequence. Antigen unknown. This sample is part of a study of shared clonotypes between healthy human individuals. Study-level information: CD4 naive and CD4 memory each took three plates per donor, while CD8 naive took two and CD8 memory one. Study-wide points: The study found about 5% of naive CD4 clonotypes shared across several donors.

Assay: immunoSEQ multiplex PCR; the TCRdb copy retains only in-frame clones and omits some. The sample consists of roughly 2,000,000 clones, less than 95% of them appearing once. Naive CD8 cells lacked CD45RO and underwent positive selection for CCR7, leaving out terminally differentiated effector memory CD45RA+ cells. Germline V CDR1 and CDR2: SEHNR, FQNEAQ (reference sequence). This CDR3 region has 15 residues. Trimming pared 5 bases from V and 2 bases from J, leaving 13 bases between. The TCR sequence derives from a man younger than 35 in good health. Sequencing was carried out using naive CD8+ T cells sorted from blood. The chain uses TRBV7-9 and TRBJ2-1, with D possibly TRBD1 on 5 matching bases. CDR3 residues: CASSQLPGPYNEQFF. CDR3 coding DNA: TGTGCCAGCAGCCAACTCCCAGGGCCCTACAATGAGCAGTTCTTC.